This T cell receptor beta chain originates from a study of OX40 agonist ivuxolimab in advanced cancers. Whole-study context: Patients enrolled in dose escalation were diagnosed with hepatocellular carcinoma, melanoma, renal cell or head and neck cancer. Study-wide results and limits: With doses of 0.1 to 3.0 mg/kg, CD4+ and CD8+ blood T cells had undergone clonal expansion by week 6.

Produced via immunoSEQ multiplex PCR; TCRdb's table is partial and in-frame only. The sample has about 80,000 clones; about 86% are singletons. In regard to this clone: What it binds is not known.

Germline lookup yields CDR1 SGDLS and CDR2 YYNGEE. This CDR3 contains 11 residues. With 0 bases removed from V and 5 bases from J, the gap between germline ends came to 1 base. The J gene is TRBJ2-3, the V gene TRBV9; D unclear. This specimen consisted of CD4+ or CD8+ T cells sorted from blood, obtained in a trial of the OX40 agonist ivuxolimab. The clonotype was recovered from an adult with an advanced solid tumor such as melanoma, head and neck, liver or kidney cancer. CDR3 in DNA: TGTGCCAGCAGCGTAGAAGATACGCAGTATTTT. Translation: CASSVEDTQYF.